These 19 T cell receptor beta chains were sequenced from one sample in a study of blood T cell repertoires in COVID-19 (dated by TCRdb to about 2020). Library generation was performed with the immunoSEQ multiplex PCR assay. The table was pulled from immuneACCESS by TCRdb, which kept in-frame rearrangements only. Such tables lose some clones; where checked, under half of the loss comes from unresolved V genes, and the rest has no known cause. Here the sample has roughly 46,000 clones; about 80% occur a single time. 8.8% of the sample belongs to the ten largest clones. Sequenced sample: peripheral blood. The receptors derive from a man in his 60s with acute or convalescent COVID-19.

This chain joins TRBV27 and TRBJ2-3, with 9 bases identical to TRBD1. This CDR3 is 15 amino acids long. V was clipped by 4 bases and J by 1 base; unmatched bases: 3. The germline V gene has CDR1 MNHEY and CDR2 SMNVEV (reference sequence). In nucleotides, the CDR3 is TGTGCCAGCAGTTCACAGGGGGCCGGCACAGATACGCAGTATTTT. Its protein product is CASSSQGAGTDTQYF.

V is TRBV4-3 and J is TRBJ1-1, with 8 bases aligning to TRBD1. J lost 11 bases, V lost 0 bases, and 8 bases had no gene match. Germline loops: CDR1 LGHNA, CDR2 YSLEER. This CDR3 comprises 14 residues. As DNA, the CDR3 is TGCGCCAGCAGCCAAGATGTTCCCAGGGGGCAGGCTTTCTTT. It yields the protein CASSQDVPRGQAFF.

DNA for the CDR3: TGTGCCAGCAGCTTTAGCGGGGAGGTTGGCTACGAGCAGTACTTC. Translating gives CASSFSGEVGYEQYF. The J gene is TRBJ2-7, the V gene TRBV7-2; 8 positions match TRBD2. This CDR3 region has 15 residues. V dropped 3 bases and J dropped 3; count of bases not matched to a gene: 7. The germline V gene has CDR1 SGHTA and CDR2 FQGNSA.

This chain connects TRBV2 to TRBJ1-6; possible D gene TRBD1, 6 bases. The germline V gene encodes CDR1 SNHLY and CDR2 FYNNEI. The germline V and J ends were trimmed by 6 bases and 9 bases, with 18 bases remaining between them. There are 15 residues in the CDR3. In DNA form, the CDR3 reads TGTGCCAGCAGCCCCAGGGGAGGGGGGGGTTCACCCCTCCACTTT. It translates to CASSPRGGGGSPLHF.

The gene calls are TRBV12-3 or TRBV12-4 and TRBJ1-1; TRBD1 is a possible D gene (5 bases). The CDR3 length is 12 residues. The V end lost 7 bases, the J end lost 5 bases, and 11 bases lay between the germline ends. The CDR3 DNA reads TGTGCCAGCACTCAGGGTAGAACTGAAGCTTTCTTT. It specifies CASTQGRTEAFF.

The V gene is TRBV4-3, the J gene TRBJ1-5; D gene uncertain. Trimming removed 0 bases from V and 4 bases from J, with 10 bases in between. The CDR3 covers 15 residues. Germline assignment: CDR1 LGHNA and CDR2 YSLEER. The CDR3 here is CASSQDFGENQPQHF. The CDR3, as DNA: TGCGCCAGCAGCCAAGATTTCGGGGAGAATCAGCCCCAGCATTTT.

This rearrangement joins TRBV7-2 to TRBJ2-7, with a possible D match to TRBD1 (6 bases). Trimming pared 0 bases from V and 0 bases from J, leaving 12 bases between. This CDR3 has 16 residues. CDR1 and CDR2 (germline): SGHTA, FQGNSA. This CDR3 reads CASSLAIRTASYEQYF. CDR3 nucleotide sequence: TGTGCCAGCAGCTTAGCGATCCGGACAGCCTCCTACGAGCAGTACTTC.

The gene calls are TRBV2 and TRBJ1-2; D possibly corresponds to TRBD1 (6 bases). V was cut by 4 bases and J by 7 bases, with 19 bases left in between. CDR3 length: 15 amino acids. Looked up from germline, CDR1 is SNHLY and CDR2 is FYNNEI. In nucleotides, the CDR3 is TGTGCCAGCAGTGGCGGCTCACAGGGTTCGGCTGGCTACACCTTC. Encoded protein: CASSGGSQGSAGYTF.

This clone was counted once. The CDR3 region is CASSEPAGKNTEAFF. The DNA of the CDR3 is TGTGCCAGCAGTGAACCGGCAGGGAAGAACACTGAAGCTTTCTTT. J is TRBJ1-1 and V is TRBV25-1, with D possibly being TRBD1 (5 bases). Deletions cut 2 bases from V and 1 base from J, with 11 bases between. Germline V CDR1 and CDR2: MGHDK, SYGVNS. The CDR3 is made up of 15 amino acids.

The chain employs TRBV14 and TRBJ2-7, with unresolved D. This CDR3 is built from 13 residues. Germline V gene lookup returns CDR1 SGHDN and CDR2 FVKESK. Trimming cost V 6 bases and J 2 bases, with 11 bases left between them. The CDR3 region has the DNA TGTGCCAGCAGTCTGACTCAAGCCTACGAGCAGTACTTC. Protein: CASSLTQAYEQYF. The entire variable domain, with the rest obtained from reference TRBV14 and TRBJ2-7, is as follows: EAGVTQFPSHSVIEKGQTVTLRCDPISGHDNLYWYRRVMGKEIKFLLHFVKESKQDESGMPNNRFLAERTGGTYSTLKVQPAELEDSGVYFCASSLTQAYEQYFGPGTRLTVT.

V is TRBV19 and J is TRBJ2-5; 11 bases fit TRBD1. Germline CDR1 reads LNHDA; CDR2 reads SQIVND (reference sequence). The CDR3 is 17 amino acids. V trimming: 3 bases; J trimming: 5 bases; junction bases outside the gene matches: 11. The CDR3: CASSIIPDRGRRETQYF. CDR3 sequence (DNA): TGTGCCAGTAGTATTATCCCGGACAGGGGGCGCAGGGAGACCCAGTACTTC. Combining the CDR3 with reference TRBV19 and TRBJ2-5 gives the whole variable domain DGGITQSPKYLFRKEGQNVTLSCEQNLNHDAMYWYRQDPGQGLRLIYYSQIVNDFQKGDIAEGYSVSREKKESFPLTVTSAQKNPTAFYLCASSIIPDRGRRETQYFGPGTRLLVL.

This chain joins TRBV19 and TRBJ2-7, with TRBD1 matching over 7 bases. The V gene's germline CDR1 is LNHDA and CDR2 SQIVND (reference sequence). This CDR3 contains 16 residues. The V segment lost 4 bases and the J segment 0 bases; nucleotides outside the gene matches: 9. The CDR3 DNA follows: TGTGCCAGTAGTAGAGCAGGGGGTGACAGCTCCTACGAGCAGTACTTC. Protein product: CASSRAGGDSSYEQYF.

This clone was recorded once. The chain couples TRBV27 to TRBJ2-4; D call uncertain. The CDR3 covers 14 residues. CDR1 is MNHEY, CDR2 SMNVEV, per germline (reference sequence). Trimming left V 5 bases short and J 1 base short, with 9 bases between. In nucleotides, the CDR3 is TGTGCCAGCAGTGAACAGAGCGCCAAAAACATTCAGTACTTC. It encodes CASSEQSAKNIQYF.

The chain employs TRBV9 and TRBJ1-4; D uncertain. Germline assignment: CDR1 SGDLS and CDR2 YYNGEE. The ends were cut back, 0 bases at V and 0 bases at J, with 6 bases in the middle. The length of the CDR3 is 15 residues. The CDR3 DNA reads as TGTGCCAGCAGCGTAGACGGGACAACTAATGAAAAACTGTTTTTT. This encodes CASSVDGTTNEKLFF.

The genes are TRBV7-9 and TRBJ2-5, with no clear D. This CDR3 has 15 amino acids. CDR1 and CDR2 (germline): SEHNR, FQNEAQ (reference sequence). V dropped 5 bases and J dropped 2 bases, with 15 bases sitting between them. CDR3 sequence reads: CASSPRVESQETQYF. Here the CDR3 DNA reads TGTGCCAGCAGCCCCCGCGTAGAGTCGCAAGAGACCCAGTACTTC. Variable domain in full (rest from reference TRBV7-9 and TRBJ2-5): DTGVSQNPRHKITKRGQNVTFRCDPISEHNRLYWYRQTLGQGPEFLTYFQNEAQLEKSRLLSDRFSAERPKGSFSTLEIQRTEQGDSAMYLCASSPRVESQETQYFGPGTRLLVL.

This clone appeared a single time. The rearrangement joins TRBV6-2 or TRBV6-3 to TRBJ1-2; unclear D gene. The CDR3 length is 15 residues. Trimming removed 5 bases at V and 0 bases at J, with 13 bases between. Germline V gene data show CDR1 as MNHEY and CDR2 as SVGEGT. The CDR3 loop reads CASSARVDTNYGYTF. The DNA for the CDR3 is TGTGCCAGCAGTGCTCGGGTCGATACTAACTATGGCTACACCTTC.

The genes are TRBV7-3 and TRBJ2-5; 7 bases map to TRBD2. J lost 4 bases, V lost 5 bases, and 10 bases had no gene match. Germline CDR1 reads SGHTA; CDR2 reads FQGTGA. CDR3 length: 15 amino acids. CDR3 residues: CASSPTGGGGETQYF. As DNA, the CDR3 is TGTGCCAGCAGCCCCACGGGGGGAGGAGGAGAGACCCAGTACTTC.

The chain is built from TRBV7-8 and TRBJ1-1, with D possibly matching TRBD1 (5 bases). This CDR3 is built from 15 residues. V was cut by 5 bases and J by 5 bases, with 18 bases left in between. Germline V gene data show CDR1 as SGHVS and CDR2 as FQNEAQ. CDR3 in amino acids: CASSPITRGGTEAFF. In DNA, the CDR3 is TGTGCCAGCAGCCCCATTACCCGGGGGGGGACTGAAGCTTTCTTT. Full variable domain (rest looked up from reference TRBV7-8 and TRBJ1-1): GAGVSQSPRYKVAKRGQDVALRCDPISGHVSLFWYQQALGQGPEFLTYFQNEAQLDKSGLPSDRFFAERPEGSVSTLKIQRTQQEDSAVYLCASSPITRGGTEAFFGQGTRLTVV.

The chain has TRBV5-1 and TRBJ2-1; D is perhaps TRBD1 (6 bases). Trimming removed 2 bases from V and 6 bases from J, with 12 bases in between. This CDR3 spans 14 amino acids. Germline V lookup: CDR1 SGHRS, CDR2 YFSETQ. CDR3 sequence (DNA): TGCGCCAGCAGCTTAAGGACAGCCTCCAATGAGCAGTTCTTC. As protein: CASSLRTASNEQFF.